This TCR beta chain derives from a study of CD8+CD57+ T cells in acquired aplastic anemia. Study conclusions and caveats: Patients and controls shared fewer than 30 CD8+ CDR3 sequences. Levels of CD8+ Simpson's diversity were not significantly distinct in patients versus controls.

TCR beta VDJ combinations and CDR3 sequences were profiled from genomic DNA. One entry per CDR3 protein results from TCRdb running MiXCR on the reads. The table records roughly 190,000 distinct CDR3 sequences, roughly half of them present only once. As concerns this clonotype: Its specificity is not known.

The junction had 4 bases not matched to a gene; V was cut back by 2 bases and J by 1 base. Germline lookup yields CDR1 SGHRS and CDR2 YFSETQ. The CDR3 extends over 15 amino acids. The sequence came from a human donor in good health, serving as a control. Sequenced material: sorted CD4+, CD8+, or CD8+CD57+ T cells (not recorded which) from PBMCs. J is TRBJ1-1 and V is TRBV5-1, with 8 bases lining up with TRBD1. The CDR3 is CASSFAGGANTEAFF. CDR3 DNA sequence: TGCGCCAGCAGCTTCGCAGGGGGCGCGAACACTGAAGCTTTCTTT. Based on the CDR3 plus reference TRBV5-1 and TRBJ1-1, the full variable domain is KAGVTQTPRYLIKTRGQQVTLSCSPISGHRSVSWYQQTPGQGLQFLFEYFSETQRNKGNFPGRFSGRQFSNSRSEMNVSTLELGDSALYLCASSFAGGANTEAFFGQGTRLTVV.